Below, 3 T cell receptor beta chains from the same sample are listed, as sequenced in a study of Ad26.COV2.S vaccination and SARS-CoV-2 variants. Treatment meaning: about 20 received Ad26.COV2.S at low or high dose, single or two shots; roughly five received placebo; per-sample allocation not given. Repertoires come from day 63 after the first vaccine or placebo injection. Assay: immunoSEQ multiplex PCR; the TCRdb copy retains only in-frame clones and omits some. This sample has some 460,000 clones, with 80% to 90% found just once. The source was peripheral blood, collected in a trial of Ad26.COV2.S vaccine versus placebo. The receptors come from a person between 18 and 60 years old who received the Ad26.COV2.S COVID-19 vaccine or a placebo.

The chain combines TRBV5-1 with TRBJ2-2; a possible D gene is TRBD1 (6 bases). This CDR3 contains 14 residues. Germline-derived CDR1 and CDR2 are SGHRS and YFSETQ. The V end lost 7 bases, the J end lost 3 bases, and 13 bases lay between the germline ends. The CDR3 bases are TGCGCCAGCCATACAGGGCTCGACACCGGGGAGCTGTTTTTT. Amino acid sequence: CASHTGLDTGELFF.

The J gene is TRBJ2-2, the V gene TRBV18; 10 bases match TRBD2. CDR3 length: 17 residues. V dropped 0 bases and J dropped 6; count of bases not matched to a gene: 7. Germline CDR1 and CDR2: KGHSH and LQKENI. Here the CDR3 reads CASSPPPSGSSSGELFF. CDR3 coding DNA: TGTGCCAGCTCACCACCCCCTAGCGGGAGCTCTTCCGGGGAGCTGTTTTTT.

V usage is TRBV28 and J usage is TRBJ1-6; TRBD1 aligns across 7 bases. In germline, CDR1 is MDHEN, CDR2 SYDVKM. CDR3 length: 16 residues. V shed 7 bases and J 6 bases; nucleotides not matched to a gene: 12. The CDR3 bases are TGTGCCAGCAACACATTAGGCACAGGGGTTAATTCACCCCTCCACTTT. This translates into CASNTLGTGVNSPLHF.